These 28 T cell receptor beta chains were sequenced from one sample in a study of blood T cell repertoires in COVID-19. Method: immunoSEQ multiplex PCR; TCRdb's copy keeps in-frame clones and lacks some. The data show 150,000 to 200,000 clones, about 86% seen once. The sample taken for sequencing was peripheral blood. The receptors come from a woman of 80 years or more in a cohort sampled during active or convalescent COVID-19.

The chain joins TRBV7-8 to TRBJ2-2; 7 bases are shared with TRBD2. Unmatched junction bases numbered 7, after V lost 5 bases and J lost 1 base. The CDR3 is 16 residues long. Per germline, CDR1 SGHVS and CDR2 FQNEAQ. CDR3 sequence (DNA): TGTGCCAGCAGCCGAGCGGCTAGCGGGAACACCGGGGAGCTGTTTTTT. This sequence encodes CASSRAASGNTGELFF.

The CDR3 loop is CAWSVLRDGYTF. CDR3 nucleotides: TGTGCCTGGAGTGTACTGAGGGATGGCTACACCTTC. The chain carries TRBV30 and TRBJ1-2; D is unresolved. V was trimmed by 0 bases and J by 6 bases, leaving 8 bases between them. This CDR3 comprises 12 residues. The V gene's germline CDR1 is GTSNPN and CDR2 SVGIG (reference sequence).

V usage is TRBV10-2 and J usage is TRBJ2-7; 7 bases map to TRBD2. This CDR3 region has 13 residues. From germline, CDR1 is WSHSY and CDR2 SAAADI. Trimming removed 8 bases from V and 8 bases from J; junction bases left unmatched: 12. The CDR3 spells CASSASGVTQQYV. The CDR3 coding sequence is TGCGCCAGCTCAGCTAGCGGTGTGACTCAGCAGTACGTC.

The gene calls are TRBV5-1 and TRBJ2-2; 13 nucleotides align to TRBD2. The CDR3 spans 18 residues. Per the germline V gene, CDR1 is SGHRS and CDR2 is YFSETQ. J gave up 5 bases and V 6 bases, and 13 bases lay outside the gene matches. This chain's CDR3 is CASTGRTSGSGITGELFF. The CDR3 DNA is TGCGCCAGCACGGGGAGGACTAGCGGGAGCGGGATAACCGGGGAGCTGTTTTTT.

The J gene is TRBJ2-5, the V gene TRBV5-4; 11 positions agree with TRBD2. Germline V gene sequence: CDR1 SGHNT, CDR2 YYREEE (reference sequence). This CDR3 comprises 15 residues. Trimming took 4 bases from V and 2 from J; bases not matched to a gene: 4. CDR3 amino acids: CASSTSGRVQETQYF. The CDR3 nucleotides read TGTGCCAGCAGCACTAGCGGGAGAGTACAAGAGACCCAGTACTTC.

V and J are TRBV19 and TRBJ1-1; D ambiguous. Germline V lookup: CDR1 LNHDA, CDR2 SQIVND (reference sequence). CDR3 length: 13 residues. V dropped 3 bases and J dropped 6 bases, with 11 bases sitting between them. The CDR3 loop reads CASSITVGSEAFF. DNA for the CDR3: TGTGCCAGTAGTATCACGGTGGGCTCTGAAGCTTTCTTT.

This clone was recorded once. The chain is built from TRBV2 and TRBJ2-3; 9 nucleotides align to TRBD1. Germline values: CDR1 SNHLY, CDR2 FYNNEI. The CDR3 consists of 12 residues. Unmatched junction bases numbered 2, after V lost 6 bases and J lost 7 bases. The chain's CDR3 is CASRTGGNTQYF. The DNA of the CDR3 is TGTGCCAGCAGGACAGGGGGAAATACGCAGTATTTT.

This chain links TRBV11-2 with TRBJ2-2; D is possibly TRBD1 (6 bases). The CDR3 has 15 residues. CDR1 is SGHAT and CDR2 is FQNNGV in the germline V gene. Trimming cost V 1 base and J 5 bases, with 11 bases left between them. This chain's CDR3 is CASSLVQGSTGELFF. CDR3 DNA: TGTGCCAGCAGCTTAGTTCAGGGGAGTACCGGGGAGCTGTTTTTT.

This chain links TRBV19 with TRBJ2-7; D is possibly TRBD2 (5 bases). V dropped 3 bases and J dropped 3 bases, with 9 bases sitting between them. Looked up from germline, CDR1 is LNHDA and CDR2 is SQIVND (reference sequence). The CDR3 sequence is 13 residues long. The CDR3 region has the DNA TGTGCCAGTAGTATCGGACTGGGCTACGAGCAGTACTTC. The encoded protein is CASSIGLGYEQYF.

The V call is TRBV6-2 or TRBV6-3, the J call TRBJ1-6, with a possible D match to TRBD1 (5 bases). The CDR3 length is 12 residues. From germline, CDR1 is MNHEY and CDR2 SVGEGT. Trimming took 0 bases from V and 17 from J, leaving 11 bases between them. The CDR3 here is CASSYSEGRVHF. DNA for the CDR3: TGTGCCAGCAGTTACTCGGAGGGCAGGGTCCACTTT.

The CDR3 reads CAISEGQYNRDTEAFF. The CDR3 region has the DNA TGTGCCATCAGTGAGGGACAGTATAATAGGGACACTGAAGCTTTCTTT. V and J are TRBV10-3 and TRBJ1-1, with D perhaps TRBD1 (6 bases). The V end was cut by 2 bases, the J end by 3 bases, with 16 bases between. Germline V lookup: CDR1 ENHRY, CDR2 SYGVKD. The CDR3 is 16 residues long.

The rearrangement links TRBV6-4 to TRBJ1-2, with a possible D match to TRBD1 (5 bases). CDR1 and CDR2 from the germline V gene are MRHNA and SNTAGT. The CDR3 is 14 amino acids. Trimming left V 4 bases short and J 2 bases short, with 11 bases between. CDR3 nucleotide sequence: TGTGCCAGCAGTGTTGACAGTTCGAACTATGGCTACACCTTC. It is translated as CASSVDSSNYGYTF.

This clone was counted a single time. V gene TRBV6-8 combines with J gene TRBJ2-7; TRBD1 agrees at 9 bases. The CDR3 runs 20 residues. Per the germline V gene, CDR1 is MNHGY and CDR2 is SAAAGT. J was trimmed by 4 bases and V by 0 bases; bases with no gene match: 19. The CDR3 DNA reads as TGTGCCAGCAGTTACTCGATGGCCCCCGAGGTTGGACAGGGGTCTTACGAGCAGTACGTC. Translation: CASSYSMAPEVGQGSYEQYV.

V usage is TRBV29-1 and J usage is TRBJ2-3; tentatively, D is TRBD2 (7 bases). The length of the CDR3 is 14 residues. Per the germline V gene, CDR1 is SQVTM and CDR2 is ANQGSEA. V gave up 5 bases and J gave up 5 bases, with 17 bases separating them. The CDR3 spells CSVHGGLVGDTQYF. DNA of the CDR3: TGCAGCGTTCACGGGGGGCTTGTGGGAGATACGCAGTATTTT.

This rearrangement joins TRBV5-4 to TRBJ2-7, with 7 positions matching TRBD1. The germline V gene encodes CDR1 SGHNT and CDR2 YYREEE (reference sequence). V lost 4 bases to trimming and J lost 2 bases; unmatched junction nucleotides: 9. The CDR3 is 15 residues long. CDR3 bases: TGTGCCAGCAGCCCTACAGGGGACCCTACCTACGAGCAGTACGTC. Protein product: CASSPTGDPTYEQYV.

The chain carries TRBV5-1 and TRBJ1-2; D is uncertain. This CDR3 spans 14 amino acids. Germline CDR1 and CDR2: SGHRS and YFSETQ. V lost 1 base and J lost 5, with 12 bases in between. CDR3 in DNA: TGCGCCAGCAGCTTGCAGGATTCAACATATGGCTACACCTTC. It specifies CASSLQDSTYGYTF.

The rearrangement links TRBV6-6 to TRBJ2-2; 7 bases fit TRBD1. The V gene end was trimmed by 4 bases and the J gene end by 7 bases; junction bases not matched to a gene: 6. The CDR3 totals 14 residues. The V gene's germline CDR1 is MNHNY and CDR2 SVGAGI (reference sequence). The CDR3 bases are TGTGCCAGCAGTTCCCGACAGGGTGTCGGGGAGCTGTTTTTT. It specifies CASSSRQGVGELFF.

This chain uses TRBV7-9 with TRBJ1-6; no reliable D call. Trimming took off 3 bases at V and 0 bases at J, with 6 bases between the two ends. This CDR3 is built from 15 residues. CDR1 is SEHNR and CDR2 is FQNEAQ in the germline V gene (reference sequence). In DNA, the CDR3 is TGTGCCAGCAGCTTGGGGAGCTCCTATAATTCACCCCTCCACTTT. This translates into CASSLGSSYNSPLHF. Looking up the rest from reference TRBV7-9 and TRBJ1-6 gives the full variable domain: DTGVSQNPRHKITKRGQNVTFRCDPISEHNRLYWYRQTLGQGPEFLTYFQNEAQLEKSRLLSDRFSAERPKGSFSTLEIQRTEQGDSAMYLCASSLGSSYNSPLHFGNGTRLTVT.

This clone was detected once. The gene calls are TRBV6-1 and TRBJ2-3; tentatively, D is TRBD2 (5 bases). Trimming removed 3 bases from V and 6 bases from J, with 10 bases in between. Looked up from germline, CDR1 is MNHNS and CDR2 is SASEGT. This CDR3 has 13 residues. CDR3 DNA sequence: TGTGCCAGCAGTGAGGGTATAGCGGATACGCAGTATTTT. Its translation is CASSEGIADTQYF.

CDR3 sequence (DNA): TGTGCCAGCAGCTTCGAACATCGACAGAGCAACCCCCTCCACTTT. Translating it yields CASSFEHRQSNPLHF. The chain combines TRBV11-2 with TRBJ1-6; D may be TRBD1 (5 bases). The CDR3 covers 15 residues. Trimming pared 3 bases from V and 13 bases from J, leaving 19 bases between. Germline CDR1 reads SGHAT; CDR2 reads FQNNGV.

This chain uses TRBV9 with TRBJ1-3; 9 bases match TRBD1. Germline CDR1 and CDR2: SGDLS and YYNGEE. V lost 4 bases to trimming and J lost 0 bases; unmatched junction nucleotides: 8. This CDR3 is built from 17 residues. CDR3 DNA sequence: TGTGCCAGCAGCCCGGGGCGGGGACAGGGCTCTGGAAACACCATATATTTT. Translation gives CASSPGRGQGSGNTIYF. The full variable domain, completed using reference TRBV9 and TRBJ1-3, is DSGVTQTPKHLITATGQRVTLRCSPRSGDLSVYWYQQSLDQGLQFLIQYYNGEERAKGNILERFSAQQFPDLHSELNLSSLELGDSALYFCASSPGRGQGSGNTIYFGEGSWLTVV.

This chain connects TRBV6-2 or TRBV6-3 to TRBJ2-2; 7 bases align to TRBD1. J lost 2 bases, V lost 5 bases, and 2 bases had no gene match. Germline CDR1 reads MNHEY; CDR2 reads SVGEGT. This CDR3 has 14 residues. CDR3: CASSRDRNTGELFF. The CDR3, as DNA: TGTGCCAGCAGTCGGGACAGAAACACCGGGGAGCTGTTTTTT.

The chain combines TRBV15 with TRBJ2-3, with TRBD2 matching 7 bases. Unmatched junction bases numbered 4, after V lost 3 bases and J lost 4 bases. This CDR3 contains 14 residues. Germline assignment: CDR1 LNHNV and CDR2 YYDKDF (reference sequence). The CDR3 reads CATSRGGSADTQYF. The CDR3 region has the DNA TGTGCCACCAGCAGGGGGGGGTCGGCAGATACGCAGTATTTT.

The chain employs TRBV28 and TRBJ1-2, with D possibly matching TRBD1 (5 bases). The CDR3 consists of 13 residues. The V end lost 7 bases, the J end lost 8 bases, and 17 bases lay between the germline ends. Germline CDR1 and CDR2: MDHEN and SYDVKM. The CDR3 here is CASTQGNFEGYTF. The CDR3 DNA reads as TGTGCCAGCACCCAGGGCAACTTCGAAGGCTACACCTTC.

V usage is TRBV7-2 and J usage is TRBJ2-1, with 7 positions matching TRBD2. CDR1 and CDR2 (germline): SGHTA, FQGNSA. The CDR3 length is 15 residues. J was trimmed by 4 bases and V by 3 bases; bases with no gene match: 6. Here the CDR3 DNA reads TGTGCCAGCAGCTTCCTGGAGCGGGGTTACAATGAGCAGTTCTTC. Its protein product is CASSFLERGYNEQFF.

CDR3 in DNA: TGCGCCAGCAGCGAATGGGGAGGAGTCTCTGGAAACACCATATATTTT. Its translation is CASSEWGGVSGNTIYF. V is TRBV5-1 and J is TRBJ1-3; D gene uncertain. Germline V gives CDR1 SGHRS, CDR2 YFSETQ. The CDR3 is 16 amino acids. V lost 4 bases and J lost 0, with 14 bases in between.

The V call is TRBV6-5, the J call TRBJ2-5, with a possible D match to TRBD1 (6 bases). This CDR3 is built from 14 residues. Trimming removed 2 bases from V and 5 bases from J, with 12 bases in between. Germline CDR1 MNHEY, CDR2 SVGAGI. CDR3 coding DNA: TGTGCCAGCAGTTACGATGCAGGGGTGGAGACCCAGTACTTC. This gives the protein CASSYDAGVETQYF.

The gene calls are TRBV28 and TRBJ1-1; no firm D call. Trimming shortened V by 7 bases and J by 1 base, and 16 bases separated the two germline ends. CDR3 size: 15 residues. Germline CDR1 MDHEN, CDR2 SYDVKM. CDR3 sequence (DNA): TGTGCCAGCACCGCACCGAAACCGGGGAACACTGAAGCTTTCTTT. Amino acids: CASTAPKPGNTEAFF.